This is a list of T cell receptor beta chains from one sample in a study of T-cell memory formation after mild COVID-19. TCRdb analysed the 5' RACE reads with MiXCR anew, one entry per CDR3 protein. The data show about 560,000 distinct CDR3 sequences, around 17% seen once. Sequencing used PBMCs or a T cell subset sorted from them (not recorded which). The receptor set was obtained from an adult woman who had mild COVID-19 (a few samples of this study predate the infection). Cell type and time point are not known. Both conserved end residues are part of each CDR3. The D gene is left open where the match is weak. Clone size, where shown, is once, few, many, or a class for clones that have expanded.

CDR3nt	CDR3aa	j_gene	d_gene	abundance	v_gene
TGTGCCAGCAGTCGGGGGGGCTCTGGTAATGAGCAGTTCTTC	CASSRGGSGNEQFF	TRBJ2-1	TRBD2	NA	TRBV6-6
TGTGCCAGCAGTCAGAGTCGGACAGGGGCCAACTATGGCTACACCTTC	CASSQSRTGANYGYTF	TRBJ1-2	TRBD1	NA	TRBV7-9
TGTGCCAGCAGCTCTCATGGGGGGTCCACTGAAGCTTTCTTT	CASSSHGGSTEAFF	TRBJ1-1	NA	NA	TRBV7-6
TGTGCCAGCAGCAAGGGACAGGGGACTCTCTCCTACGAGCAGTACTTC	CASSKGQGTLSYEQYF	TRBJ2-7	TRBD1	NA	TRBV5-6
TGTGCCACCAGCAGTGGCAGGGCGGTAAACTACGAGCAGTACTTC	CATSSGRAVNYEQYF	TRBJ2-7	NA	NA	TRBV15
TGCGCCAGCAGCTTCGACCGGGGGAACACTGAAGCTTTCTTT	CASSFDRGNTEAFF	TRBJ1-1	NA	NA	TRBV5-1
TGCGCCAGCAGCCCCACCGGGACAGGGGGCACCATCTATGGCTACACCTTC	CASSPTGTGGTIYGYTF	TRBJ1-2	TRBD1	NA	TRBV5-1
TGCGCCAGCAGCTGGGGACAGGGAAAGAGTGAGCAGTACTTC	CASSWGQGKSEQYF	TRBJ2-7	TRBD1	many	TRBV5-1
TGCGCCAGCAGCCAACCATGGGGGGACTATGGCTACACCTTC	CASSQPWGDYGYTF	TRBJ1-2	NA	NA	TRBV4-1
TGTGCCAGCAGCTTGGCCCTAGCGGGAGGGTCAGATACGCAGTATTTT	CASSLALAGGSDTQYF	TRBJ2-3	TRBD2	few	TRBV5-5
TGTGCCAGCAGCACCGAGGCGGGGGGCCGGCAGCCCCAGCATTTT	CASSTEAGGRQPQHF	TRBJ1-5	NA	few	TRBV7-2
TGCGCCAGCAGCAGCGGACTAGCGGGGGAGACCCAGTACTTC	CASSSGLAGETQYF	TRBJ2-5	TRBD2	many	TRBV7-3
TGTGCCAGCTCGACGGAAAATGAGCAGTTCTTC	CASSTENEQFF	TRBJ2-1	NA	NA	TRBV18
TGTGCCAGCAGCTTAGCGGGGTATTCCTACAATGAGCAGTTCTTC	CASSLAGYSYNEQFF	TRBJ2-1	NA	few	TRBV7-2
TGCGCCAGCAGCCAAGAGCGAAACTACGAGCAGTACTTC	CASSQERNYEQYF	TRBJ2-7	NA	few	TRBV4-3
TGTGCCAGCAGCTTTAGCGGGAGAAAGTACAATGAGCAGTTCTTC	CASSFSGRKYNEQFF	TRBJ2-1	TRBD2	NA	TRBV5-4
TGTGCCAGCGGTAGTAGGACCGGGGAGCTGTTTTTT	CASGSRTGELFF	TRBJ2-2	NA	NA	TRBV6-2/TRBV6-3
TGCAGTGCCGTAGCGGGAGCCGGCACCGGGGAGCTGTTTTTT	CSAVAGAGTGELFF	TRBJ2-2	TRBD2	NA	TRBV20-1
TGTGCCAGCAGCCAAGAGGAGGCCGGCGGGCAGCCCCAGCATTTT	CASSQEEAGGQPQHF	TRBJ1-5	NA	few	TRBV4-2
TGCGCCAGCAGCTTACCGGCGACCAACTACAATGAGCAGTTCTTC	CASSLPATNYNEQFF	TRBJ2-1	NA	few	TRBV5-1
TGCGCCAGCAGCCAAGGGGTCCAGGTGGGCAATCAGCCCCAGCATTTT	CASSQGVQVGNQPQHF	TRBJ1-5	NA	few	TRBV4-1
TGCAGTGCAAAGCGCCGGCAAGCTTTCTTT	CSAKRRQAFF	TRBJ1-1	NA	few	TRBV20-1
TGTGCCAGCAGCAAACATGCTCCGATAATGAACACTGAAGCTTTCTTT	CASSKHAPIMNTEAFF	TRBJ1-1	NA	NA	TRBV2
TGTGCCAGCTCACCGTCCATTGAAGGGAGCTATGGCTACACCTTC	CASSPSIEGSYGYTF	TRBJ1-2	NA	NA	TRBV18
TGTGCCAGCAGTTTCGGTGGAAGCCGGGGAGGACAGCCCCAGCATTTT	CASSFGGSRGGQPQHF	TRBJ1-5	NA	NA	TRBV12-3/TRBV12-4
TGTGCCAGCAGCTTAGAGGCTAGATCCTACGAGCAGTACTTC	CASSLEARSYEQYF	TRBJ2-7	NA	NA	TRBV7-2
TGCGCCAGCAGCCAAGATCCCCTGTACAATGAGCAGTTCTTC	CASSQDPLYNEQFF	TRBJ2-1	NA	few	TRBV4-1
TGTGCCTGGAGTGTACGTCTCAGGGGGACTGAAGCTTTCTTT	CAWSVRLRGTEAFF	TRBJ1-1	TRBD1	NA	TRBV30
TGTGCCAGCAGTATAACCCGGGGCACCTCTGGGGCCAACGTCCTGACTTTC	CASSITRGTSGANVLTF	TRBJ2-6	NA	NA	TRBV27
TGCGCCAGCAGCTTGTATGGCAGCTACGAGCAGTACTTC	CASSLYGSYEQYF	TRBJ2-7	NA	few	TRBV5-1
TGCGCCAGCAGGGAAGAAATTCTCCCCGGGGAGCTGTTTTTT	CASREEILPGELFF	TRBJ2-2	NA	NA	TRBV5-1
TGTGCCAGCTCCACACTGCGGGGGGCCGATGGGGCCAACGTCCTGACTTTC	CASSTLRGADGANVLTF	TRBJ2-6	TRBD2	few	TRBV12-3/TRBV12-4
TGCAGTGCTAGAGACCACAAGGCCGTTGACGTCCTGACTTTC	CSARDHKAVDVLTF	TRBJ2-6	NA	NA	TRBV20-1
TGCGCCAGCAGCTTCAAGGTCGGGAACACTGAAGCTTTCTTT	CASSFKVGNTEAFF	TRBJ1-1	NA	NA	TRBV5-1
TGTGCCACCAGTGCCGGGGGGGTGGTCGCTGAAGCTTTCTTT	CATSAGGVVAEAFF	TRBJ1-1	NA	few	TRBV24-1
TGTGCCATCAGTGATTACCAAGAGACCCAGTACTTC	CAISDYQETQYF	TRBJ2-5	NA	many	TRBV10-3
TGTGCCAGCAGCTTCGCCTCCGAAGTTAGCTACACCTTC	CASSFASEVSYTF	TRBJ1-2	NA	few	TRBV5-6
TGTGCCAGCAGTGCCGCCGGGACCGCGGTTAATGAGCAGTTCTTC	CASSAAGTAVNEQFF	TRBJ2-1	NA	few	TRBV2
TGTGCCAGCAGTGACTCCGGGACAGGGTTCGCCACTGAAGCTTTCTTT	CASSDSGTGFATEAFF	TRBJ1-1	TRBD1	few	TRBV25-1
TGTGCCAGCAGCGCCGCGGGACCGCGCGGCGAGCAGTACTTC	CASSAAGPRGEQYF	TRBJ2-7	NA	NA	TRBV5-6
TGTGCCAGCAGCAGGCTGGGGGAGGGCCTCGCAGATACGCAGTATTTT	CASSRLGEGLADTQYF	TRBJ2-3	TRBD2	few	TRBV7-2
TGTGCCAGCAGCCAAGCAGAGAATGAGCAGTTCTTC	CASSQAENEQFF	TRBJ2-1	NA	NA	TRBV3-1
TGCAGTGCTAGATCCTCAGCGGAGGTCGACCACTACAATGAGCAGTTCTTC	CSARSSAEVDHYNEQFF	TRBJ2-1	NA	many	TRBV20-1
TGTGCCAGCTCACCATCGGAGGGGGGTACGCAGTATTTT	CASSPSEGGTQYF	TRBJ2-3	NA	NA	TRBV18
TGCGCCAGCAGCCAAGATCGGGTCGGGAGTTACAATGAGCAGTCCTTC	CASSQDRVGSYNEQSF	TRBJ2-1	NA	NA	TRBV4-3
TGTGCCAGCAGCGTAAGGTGGTCTGGGGCCAACGTCCTGACTTTC	CASSVRWSGANVLTF	TRBJ2-6	NA	NA	TRBV9
TGCGCCAGCAGCCCCGAGGGGCGTGGAGATACGCAGTATTTT	CASSPEGRGDTQYF	TRBJ2-3	NA	NA	TRBV4-3
TGTGCCAGTAGTATAGGGAGCGGGAGGACTCTCAGAAACATTCAGTACTTC	CASSIGSGRTLRNIQYF	TRBJ2-4	TRBD2	NA	TRBV19
TGTGCCAGCAGCAAGCCACAGGACAAGTTAGTCTCACCCCTCCACTTT	CASSKPQDKLVSPLHF	TRBJ1-6	NA	NA	TRBV7-6
TGCGCCAGCAGCCAGTACGACCGGGACAGCCATGAGCAGTTCTTC	CASSQYDRDSHEQFF	TRBJ2-1	TRBD1	many	TRBV5-1
TGCAGCGTTGAAGAGCCAGTCTCCTACGAGCAGTACTTC	CSVEEPVSYEQYF	TRBJ2-7	NA	few	TRBV29-1
TGTGCCATCAGGCCGGGACAGGGTTTGTCCTACAATGAGCAGTTCTTC	CAIRPGQGLSYNEQFF	TRBJ2-1	TRBD1	NA	TRBV10-3
TGTGCCAGCAGTTTAACGGCAGGGAACACCGGGGAGCTGTTTTTT	CASSLTAGNTGELFF	TRBJ2-2	NA	few	TRBV12-3/TRBV12-4
TGCAGCGTTGATGAGGGAGGGGGCTATGGCTACACCTTC	CSVDEGGGYGYTF	TRBJ1-2	NA	NA	TRBV29-1